These T cell receptor beta chains were read from a single sample in a study of T cell responses to AZD1222 COVID-19 vaccine. Repertoires were generated with immunoSEQ multiplex PCR, while TCRdb's copy carries only in-frame clones and drops some. The top ten hold 2.5% to 3% of the sample, which has over 150,000 clones, 90% seen once. Sequenced here: peripheral blood, sampled on day 0 of AZD1222 vaccination. These receptors were collected from an adult in good health. CDR3s include the opening cysteine and the closing phenylalanine or tryptophan. Each record gives: J gene, V gene, clone size, CDR3 length, D gene, CDR3 DNA, CDR3 protein. A D gene is named only where the DNA matches it firmly. Rows give clone size only sometimes, using once, few, many, or a class for an expanded clone.

TRBJ2-5,TRBV5-8,-,18,-,TGTGCCAGCAGCCTCGGACAGGGCGGGGGGAATTACCAAGAGACCCAGTACTTC,CASSLGQGGGNYQETQYF
TRBJ2-2,TRBV15,-,17,-,TGTGCCACCAGCAGAGATCTTTCGGGGCGCAGTGGCGGGGAGCTGTTTTTT,CATSRDLSGRSGGELFF
TRBJ2-1,TRBV5-1,-,11,-,TGCGCCAGCAGCGCGGCGCGCGAGCAGTTCTTC,CASSAAREQFF
TRBJ1-2,TRBV15,-,14,TRBD1,TGTGCCACCAGCAGAAGGGACAGTGAGTATGGCTACACCTTC,CATSRRDSEYGYTF
TRBJ2-7,TRBV6-2/TRBV6-3,once,14,TRBD1,TGTGCCAGCAGTCCGGGACAGAGCTCCTACGAGCAGTACTTC,CASSPGQSSYEQYF
TRBJ2-6,TRBV19,once,16,TRBD1,TGTGCCAGTAGTTTGGACAGGCGCTCTGGGGCCAACGTCCTGACTTTC,CASSLDRRSGANVLTF
TRBJ2-2,TRBV14,-,14,-,TGTGCCAGCAGCCAAGAAGAGAACACCGGGGAGCTGTTTTTT,CASSQEENTGELFF
TRBJ2-5,TRBV19,-,14,-,TGTGCCAGTAGTACTCGGACGATCCAAGAGACCCAGTACTTC,CASSTRTIQETQYF
TRBJ2-3,TRBV5-4,-,13,-,TGTGCCAGCAGGAGAACTAGCACAGATACGCAGTATTTT,CASRRTSTDTQYF
TRBJ1-1,TRBV23-1,-,10,-,TGCGCCAGCAGTCAAGTTGAAGCTTTCTTT,CASSQVEAFF
TRBJ1-1,TRBV5-4,-,14,TRBD1,TGTGCCAGCAGCCGGACAGGGTTGAACACTGAAGCTTTCTTT,CASSRTGLNTEAFF
TRBJ1-5,TRBV5-5,-,14,-,TGTGCCAGCAGCCGAATAATTAGCAATCAGCCCCAGCATTTT,CASSRIISNQPQHF
TRBJ2-3,TRBV19,once,16,TRBD2,TGTGCCAGTAGTATATTAGCGGGGGGCCGGGCAGATACGCAGTATTTT,CASSILAGGRADTQYF
TRBJ2-2,TRBV4-3,-,15,TRBD1,TGCGCCAGCAGCCAAATCGGACAGGGCACCGGGGAGCTGTTTTTT,CASSQIGQGTGELFF
TRBJ2-5,TRBV5-1,few,13,-,TGCGCCAGCACCGTCAGTATGCAAGAGACCCAGTACTTC,CASTVSMQETQYF
TRBJ2-5,TRBV4-2,few,19,TRBD2,TGTGCCAGCAGCCATGGCAGCGGGGGGGCTCAGGCGGTTGGAGAGACCCAGTACTTC,CASSHGSGGAQAVGETQYF
TRBJ1-1,TRBV7-9,-,12,-,TGTGCCAGCAGCTTAGCGAGCACTGAAGCTTTCTTT,CASSLASTEAFF
TRBJ2-5,TRBV19,-,15,-,TGTGCCAGTAGCCCGGGGGCAGGGCTACAAGAGACCCAGTACTTC,CASSPGAGLQETQYF
TRBJ1-2,TRBV3-1/TRBV3-2,-,13,TRBD1,TGTGCCAGCAACATCAGGGGGGTTTATGGCTACACCTTC,CASNIRGVYGYTF
TRBJ1-5,TRBV2,-,16,-,TGTGCCAGCAGCACGCGCGGGGGATATAGCAATCAGCCCCAGCATTTT,CASSTRGGYSNQPQHF
TRBJ1-6,TRBV30,-,14,-,TGTGCCTGGAGTTGGGACGACTATAATTCACCCCTCCACTTT,CAWSWDDYNSPLHF
TRBJ2-2,TRBV2,-,14,TRBD1,TGTGCCAGCAGATCTCGGACAGGGGAAGGGGAGCTGTTTTTT,CASRSRTGEGELFF
TRBJ1-6,TRBV27,-,14,TRBD1,TGTGCCAGCAGGTGGGACAGGCCGGGGTCACCCCTCCACTTT,CASRWDRPGSPLHF
TRBJ2-7,TRBV7-8,-,11,-,TGTGCCAGCAGCCTCCGGGGAGAGCAGTACTTC,CASSLRGEQYF
TRBJ1-1,TRBV6-6,-,16,-,TGTGCCAGCAGTGTTACTTGGGACACTGAGAACACTGAAGCTTTCTTT,CASSVTWDTENTEAFF
TRBJ2-7,TRBV9,once,14,TRBD2,TGTGCCAGCAGCCCCGAAGCGGGGGCCTACGAGCAGTACTTC,CASSPEAGAYEQYF
TRBJ2-2,TRBV6-5,-,13,TRBD2,TGTGCCAGCAGTTTAGCGGGGGACGGGGAGCTGTTTTTT,CASSLAGDGELFF
TRBJ1-5,TRBV2,-,12,-,TGTGCCAGCAGGCCCTCGGATCAGCCCCAGCATTTT,CASRPSDQPQHF
TRBJ1-1,TRBV7-9,-,15,-,TGTGCCAGCAGCTTAGTTAATGGTGGGCGGACTGAAGCTTTCTTT,CASSLVNGGRTEAFF
TRBJ2-1,TRBV7-3,-,14,TRBD2,TGTGCCAGCAGCATTACTAGCGGGGGCAATGAGCAGTTCTTC,CASSITSGGNEQFF
TRBJ1-6,TRBV2,-,15,TRBD1,TGTGCCAGCAGAGCTCAGACAGGGGCTAATTCACCCCTCCACTTT,CASRAQTGANSPLHF
TRBJ2-7,TRBV19,-,12,-,TGTGCCAGTAGTCCCGGGACCTACGAGCAGTACTTC,CASSPGTYEQYF
TRBJ1-6,TRBV19,few,17,TRBD1,TGTGCCAGTAGTATAATCCCCGGACAGGGTTGGAATTCACCCCTCCACTTT,CASSIIPGQGWNSPLHF
TRBJ1-3,TRBV3-1/TRBV3-2,-,12,-,TGTGCCAGCAGCCAGCAACAGGGCACCATATATTTT,CASSQQQGTIYF
TRBJ1-1,TRBV15,-,14,-,TGTGCCACCAGCAGAGATTTGGGTGTAACTGAAGCTTTCTTT,CATSRDLGVTEAFF
TRBJ2-1,TRBV6-2/TRBV6-3,once,18,TRBD2,TGTGCCAGCAGTTACCTCGTGAAGCGGGGGGGCGGCCGCAATGAGCAGTTCTTC,CASSYLVKRGGGRNEQFF
TRBJ1-4,TRBV18,-,16,TRBD1,TGTGCCAGCTCACCTCTACAGGGGGCCACTAATGAAAAACTGTTTTTT,CASSPLQGATNEKLFF
TRBJ1-5,TRBV19,-,15,TRBD1,TGTGCCAGTAGTAGGGGGACAGGGGGCGGACAGCCCCAGCATTTT,CASSRGTGGGQPQHF
TRBJ2-7,TRBV19,-,13,TRBD1,TGTGCCAGTAGTGAGGGACAGACCTACGAGCAGTACTTC,CASSEGQTYEQYF
TRBJ1-1,TRBV7-2,-,16,TRBD1,TGTGCCAGCAGCTTACTGACAGGGGGCGCAACCACTGAAGCTTTCTTT,CASSLLTGGATTEAFF
TRBJ1-2,TRBV7-2,-,14,-,TGTGCCAGCAGCTTCCGTGGGGTTCCTCTCGGCTACACCTTC,CASSFRGVPLGYTF
TRBJ1-5,TRBV6-2/TRBV6-3,few,18,TRBD1,TGTGCCAGCAGTCAGCATCTCGCGACAGGGTTGGGTAGTCAGCCCCAGCATTTT,CASSQHLATGLGSQPQHF
TRBJ1-6,TRBV19,once,18,TRBD1,TGTGCCAGTAGTATTGACGGGACAGCCAGGTCAACGGGTTCACCCCTCCACTTT,CASSIDGTARSTGSPLHF
TRBJ2-3,TRBV6-2/TRBV6-3,medium-sized,14,TRBD2,TGTGCCAGCAGTTCGGGACTAGCGGCAGATACGCAGTATTTT,CASSSGLAADTQYF
TRBJ2-7,TRBV7-6,-,15,-,TGTGCCAGCAGTGTAGGATCTGGGGGTTCCTACGAGCAGTACTTC,CASSVGSGGSYEQYF
TRBJ1-1,TRBV28,-,14,-,TGTGCCAGCAGTTTAGCTCAGCCTGGGACTGAAGCTTTCTTT,CASSLAQPGTEAFF
TRBJ1-2,TRBV4-3,-,13,-,TGCGCCAGCAGCCAGCCAGGCGGGGCTAGCTACACCTTC,CASSQPGGASYTF
TRBJ1-3,TRBV18,-,16,-,TGTGCCAGCTCACAAGCAGACACGAACTCTGGAAACACCATATATTTT,CASSQADTNSGNTIYF
TRBJ2-3,TRBV3-1/TRBV3-2,-,16,TRBD2,TGTGCCAGCAGCGCCTTAGCGGGGGGGGGCACAGATACGCAGTATTTT,CASSALAGGGTDTQYF
TRBJ2-5,TRBV19,-,14,-,TGTGCCAGTAGTCAGACCTCCGAGGGCGCGACCCAGTACTTC,CASSQTSEGATQYF
TRBJ1-1,TRBV10-1,-,15,-,TGCGCCAGCCCCCCCCTGACGGGGGCCGCGACTGAAGCTTTCTTT,CASPPLTGAATEAFF
TRBJ1-5,TRBV6-5,-,15,TRBD1,TGTGCCAGCAGATCAAACAGGGGCGGCAATCAGCCCCAGCATTTT,CASRSNRGGNQPQHF
TRBJ1-5,TRBV4-3,once,16,-,TGCGCCAGCAGCCAAGATCGCCGGAATAGCAATCAGCCCCAGCATTTT,CASSQDRRNSNQPQHF
TRBJ1-2,TRBV27,-,15,-,TGTGCCAGCAGTTTTTCGGCGGACTCCTCTAGGGGCTACACCTTC,CASSFSADSSRGYTF
TRBJ2-5,TRBV3-1/TRBV3-2,-,16,TRBD2,TGTGCCAGCAGCCAAAGACTAGCGGGGGGCCGGGAGACCCAGTACTTC,CASSQRLAGGRETQYF